A selection of T cell receptor beta chains follows, all from one sample in a study of long-term antiretroviral therapy in people with HIV. Repertoires were generated with immunoSEQ multiplex PCR, while TCRdb's copy carries only in-frame clones and drops some. The profile shows about 22,000 clones, approximately 90% of them singletons. This sample comprised unsorted PBMCs, obtained 1.8 years before starting antiretroviral therapy. All receptors derive from a woman between 25 and 40 years old with HIV. Each CDR3 is given with its conserved first and last residue. The D gene is left open where the match is weak. Clone size is given for some rows only: seen once, a few or many times, or a class if the clone is expanded.

V gene	J gene	CDR3 length	clone size	D gene	CDR3 DNA	CDR3 protein
TRBV28	TRBJ1-5	12	NA	TRBD1	TGTGCCAGCAGTTCAGGGGGTCAGCCCCAGCATTTT	CASSSGGQPQHF
TRBV9	TRBJ2-1	15	NA	NA	TGTGCCAGCAGCGTAGGATCGACCTCCTACAATGAGCAGTTCTTC	CASSVGSTSYNEQFF
TRBV7-8	TRBJ2-1	16	NA	TRBD2	TGTGCCAGCAGCTTAACTGTTCGGGGGGGGGACAATGAGCAGTTCTTC	CASSLTVRGGDNEQFF
TRBV6-1	TRBJ2-4	13	NA	NA	TGTGCCAGCAGCACAGTAGCCAAAAACATTCAGTACTTC	CASSTVAKNIQYF
TRBV10-3	TRBJ2-5	14	NA	TRBD2	TGTGCCATCAGTTCCGGGGGGGCTGTGGAGACCCAGTACTTC	CAISSGGAVETQYF
TRBV7-9	TRBJ1-6	15	NA	NA	TGTGCCAGCAGCTTAGTAACAGCCTATAATTCACCCCTCCACTTT	CASSLVTAYNSPLHF
TRBV7-2	TRBJ2-5	17	NA	NA	TGTGCCAGCAGCTTAGTTGGAGGGGTAACGGTAAAAGAGACCCAGTACTTC	CASSLVGGVTVKETQYF
TRBV7-3	TRBJ2-5	15	NA	NA	TGTGCCAGCAGCTTGGGGGGCTTGTACCAAGAGACCCAGTACTTC	CASSLGGLYQETQYF
TRBV5-8	TRBJ2-3	15	NA	NA	TGTGCCAGCAGCTTCCCTGGCCCGGGCACAGATACGCAGTATTTT	CASSFPGPGTDTQYF
TRBV9	TRBJ2-3	15	NA	NA	TGTGCCAGCAGCGTAGGGGGACGGAGCACAGATACGCAGTATTTT	CASSVGGRSTDTQYF
TRBV18	TRBJ2-6	17	NA	NA	TGTGCCAGCTCACCGGAGGGCTACGGCTCTGGGGCCAACGTCCTGACTTTC	CASSPEGYGSGANVLTF
TRBV5-1	TRBJ2-1	15	once	NA	TGCGCCAGCAGCCCGCTCCTTGGCCCCTACAATGAGCAGTTCTTC	CASSPLLGPYNEQFF
TRBV18	TRBJ1-4	15	NA	NA	TGTGCCAGCTCACCACAAAGGGTACAAAATGAAAAACTGTTTTTT	CASSPQRVQNEKLFF
TRBV6-1	TRBJ2-2	16	NA	NA	TGTGCCAGCAGTGAATGGGCGGTCCTAGGGCCCGGGGAGCTGTTTTTT	CASSEWAVLGPGELFF
TRBV6-1	TRBJ1-5	13	NA	NA	TGTGCCAGCAGTGCAACAGGGTCCGGGCCCCAGCATTTT	CASSATGSGPQHF
TRBV2	TRBJ2-2	18	NA	TRBD2	TGTGCCAGCAGGAAGATTCTAGCGGGGGGGCCGAACACCGGGGAGCTGTTTTTT	CASRKILAGGPNTGELFF
TRBV7-3	TRBJ2-5	15	NA	NA	TGTGCCAGCAGCGATTCGGCAGGGCCGTGGGAGACCCAGTACTTC	CASSDSAGPWETQYF
TRBV5-4	TRBJ2-2	16	NA	NA	TGTGCCGTCTGGGCCTCCGGGGTTACTGTAGGCGGGGAGCTGTTTTTT	CAVWASGVTVGGELFF
TRBV9	TRBJ2-2	13	NA	NA	TGTGCCAGCAGCGGGAGGAACACCGGGGAGCTGTTTTTT	CASSGRNTGELFF
TRBV11-2	TRBJ2-3	13	NA	NA	TGTGCCTCCCAAGGAGGGGGGGCCGATACGCAGTATTTT	CASQGGGADTQYF
TRBV5-8	TRBJ1-5	15	NA	TRBD1	TGTGCCAGCAGCTTGTTTGACAGGGACAATCAGCCCCAGCATTTT	CASSLFDRDNQPQHF
TRBV6-4	TRBJ1-5	14	NA	NA	TGTGCCAGCAGTGATGGGGGCTCGAATCAGCCCCAGCATTTT	CASSDGGSNQPQHF